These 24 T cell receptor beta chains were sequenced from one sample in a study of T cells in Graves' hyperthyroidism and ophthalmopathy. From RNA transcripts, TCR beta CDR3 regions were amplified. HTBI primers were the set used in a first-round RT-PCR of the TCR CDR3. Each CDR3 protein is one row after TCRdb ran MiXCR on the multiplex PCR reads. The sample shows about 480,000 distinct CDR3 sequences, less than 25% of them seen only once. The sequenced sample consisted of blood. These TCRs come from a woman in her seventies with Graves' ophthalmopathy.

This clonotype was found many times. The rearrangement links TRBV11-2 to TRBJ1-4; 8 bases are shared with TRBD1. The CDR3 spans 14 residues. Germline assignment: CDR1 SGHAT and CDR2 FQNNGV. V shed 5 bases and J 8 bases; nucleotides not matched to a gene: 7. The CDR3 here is CASSKDRGMEKLFF. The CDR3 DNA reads TGTGCCAGCAGCAAAGACAGGGGAATGGAAAAACTGTTTTTT. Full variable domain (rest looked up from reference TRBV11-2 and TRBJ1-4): EAGVAQSPRYKIIEKRQSVAFWCNPISGHATLYWYQQILGQGPKLLIQFQNNGVVDDSQLPKDRFSAERLKGVDSTLKIQPAKLEDSAVYLCASSKDRGMEKLFFGSGTQLSVL.

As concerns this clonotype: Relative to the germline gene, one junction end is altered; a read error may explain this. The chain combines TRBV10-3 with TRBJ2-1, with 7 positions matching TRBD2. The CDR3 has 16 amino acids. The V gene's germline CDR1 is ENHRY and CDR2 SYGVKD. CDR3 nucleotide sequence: TGTGCCGTCAGAGGCGGGGAAGCGGGGATATCTAATGAGCAGTTCTTC. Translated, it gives CAVRGGEAGISNEQFF.

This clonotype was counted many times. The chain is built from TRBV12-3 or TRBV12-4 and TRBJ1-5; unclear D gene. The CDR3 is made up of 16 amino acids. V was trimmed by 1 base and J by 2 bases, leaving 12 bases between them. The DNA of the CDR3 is TGTGCCAGCAGTTTAGGTTTTGGTGGAGGCAATCAGCCCCAGCATTTT. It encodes CASSLGFGGGNQPQHF.

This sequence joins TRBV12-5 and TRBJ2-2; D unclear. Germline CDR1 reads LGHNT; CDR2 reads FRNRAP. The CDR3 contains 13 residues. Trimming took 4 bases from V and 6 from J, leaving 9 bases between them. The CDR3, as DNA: TGTGCTAGTGGTTCTCTAGGCGCCGGGGAGCTGTTTTTT. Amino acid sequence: CASGSLGAGELFF.

DNA for the CDR3: TGTGCCAGCAGAAGGGGAGAACTATACGAGCAGTACTTC. Translated: CASRRGELYEQYF. This chain joins TRBV6-1 and TRBJ2-7; D may match TRBD1 or TRBD2 (5 bases each). Per the germline V gene, CDR1 is MNHNS and CDR2 is SASEGT. Trimming took off 6 bases at V and 4 bases at J, with 13 bases between the two ends. The CDR3 extends over 13 amino acids.

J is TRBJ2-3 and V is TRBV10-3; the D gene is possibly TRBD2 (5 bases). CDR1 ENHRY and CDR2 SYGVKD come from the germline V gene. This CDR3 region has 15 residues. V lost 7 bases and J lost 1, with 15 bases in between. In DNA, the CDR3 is TGTGCCATCACTGGAGAGGGCCCAGGCACAGATACGCAGTATTTT. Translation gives CAITGEGPGTDTQYF.

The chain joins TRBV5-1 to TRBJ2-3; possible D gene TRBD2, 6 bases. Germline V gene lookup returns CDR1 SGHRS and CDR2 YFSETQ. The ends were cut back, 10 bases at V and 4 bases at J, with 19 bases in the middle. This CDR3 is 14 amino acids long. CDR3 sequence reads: CAGHREHRADTQYF. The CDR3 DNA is TGCGCCGGCCACCGGGAGCACCGCGCAGATACGCAGTATTTT.

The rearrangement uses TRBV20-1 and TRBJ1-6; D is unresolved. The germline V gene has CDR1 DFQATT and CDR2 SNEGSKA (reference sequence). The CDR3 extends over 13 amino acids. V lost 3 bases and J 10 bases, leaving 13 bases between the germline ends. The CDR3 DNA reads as TGCAGTGCTAGTGAAAGGGCACGGTCACCCCTCCACTTT. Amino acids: CSASERARSPLHF.

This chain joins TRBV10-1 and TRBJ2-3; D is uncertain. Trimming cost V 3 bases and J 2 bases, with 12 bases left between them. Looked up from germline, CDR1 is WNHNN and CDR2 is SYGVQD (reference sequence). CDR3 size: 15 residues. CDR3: CASSDGLHPTDTQYF. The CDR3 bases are TGCGCCAGCAGTGACGGGCTCCACCCCACAGATACGCAGTATTTT.

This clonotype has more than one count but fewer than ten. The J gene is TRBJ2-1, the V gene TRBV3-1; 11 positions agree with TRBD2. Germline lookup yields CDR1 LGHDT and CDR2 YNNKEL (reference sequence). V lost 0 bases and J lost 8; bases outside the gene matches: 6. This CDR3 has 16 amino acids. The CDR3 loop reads CASSQDFSGRVDEQFF. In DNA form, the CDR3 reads TGTGCCAGCAGCCAAGATTTTAGCGGGAGGGTCGATGAGCAGTTCTTC.

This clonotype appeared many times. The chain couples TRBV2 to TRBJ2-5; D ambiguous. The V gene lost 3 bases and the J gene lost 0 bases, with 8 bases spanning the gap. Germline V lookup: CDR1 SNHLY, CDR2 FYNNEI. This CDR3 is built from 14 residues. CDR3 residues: CASSDSNYQETQYF. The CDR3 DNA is TGTGCCAGCAGTGACAGTAATTACCAAGAGACCCAGTACTTC.

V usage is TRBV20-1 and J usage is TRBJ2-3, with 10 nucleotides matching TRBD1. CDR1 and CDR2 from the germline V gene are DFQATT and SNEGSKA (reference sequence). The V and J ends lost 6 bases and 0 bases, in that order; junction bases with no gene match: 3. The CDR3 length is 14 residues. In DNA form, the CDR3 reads TGCAGTGCCGACAGGGGGCTAAGCACAGATACGCAGTATTTT. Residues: CSADRGLSTDTQYF.

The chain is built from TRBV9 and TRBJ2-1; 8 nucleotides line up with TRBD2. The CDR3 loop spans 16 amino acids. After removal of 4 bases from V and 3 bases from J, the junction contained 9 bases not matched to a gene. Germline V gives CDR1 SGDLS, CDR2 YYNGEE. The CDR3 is CASSLLSTSDYNEQFF. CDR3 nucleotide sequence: TGTGCCAGCAGCCTCCTTTCGACTAGCGACTACAATGAGCAGTTCTTC. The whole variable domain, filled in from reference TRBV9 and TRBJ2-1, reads DSGVTQTPKHLITATGQRVTLRCSPRSGDLSVYWYQQSLDQGLQFLIQYYNGEERAKGNILERFSAQQFPDLHSELNLSSLELGDSALYFCASSLLSTSDYNEQFFGPGTRLTVL.

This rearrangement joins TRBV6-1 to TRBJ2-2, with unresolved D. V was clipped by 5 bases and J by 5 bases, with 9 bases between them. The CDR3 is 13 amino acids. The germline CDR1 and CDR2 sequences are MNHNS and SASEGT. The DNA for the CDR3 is TGTGCCAGCAGTCTACAGTTGACCGGGGAGCTGTTTTTT. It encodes CASSLQLTGELFF.

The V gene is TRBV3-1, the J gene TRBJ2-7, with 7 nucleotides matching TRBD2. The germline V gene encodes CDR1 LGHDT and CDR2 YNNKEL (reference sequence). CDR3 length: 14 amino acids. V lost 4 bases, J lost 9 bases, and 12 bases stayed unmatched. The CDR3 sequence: CASSPRASGLGQYF. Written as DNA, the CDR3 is TGTGCCAGCAGCCCGCGGGCTAGCGGTCTTGGGCAGTACTTC.

The CDR3 here is CASSPSLDNEQYF. The CDR3, as DNA: TGTGCCAGCTCACCCTCCCTCGATAACGAGCAGTACTTC. The chain carries TRBV18 and TRBJ2-7; D is uncertain. The V end was cut by 3 bases, the J end by 5 bases, with 11 bases between. This CDR3 is built from 13 residues. CDR1 and CDR2 (germline): KGHSH, LQKENI.

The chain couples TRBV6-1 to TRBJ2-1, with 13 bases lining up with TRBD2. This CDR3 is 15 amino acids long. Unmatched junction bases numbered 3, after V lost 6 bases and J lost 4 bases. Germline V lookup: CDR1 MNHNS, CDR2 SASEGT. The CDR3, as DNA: TGTGCCAGCAGAACTAGCGGGAGGGCTTACAATGAGCAGTTCTTC. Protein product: CASRTSGRAYNEQFF.

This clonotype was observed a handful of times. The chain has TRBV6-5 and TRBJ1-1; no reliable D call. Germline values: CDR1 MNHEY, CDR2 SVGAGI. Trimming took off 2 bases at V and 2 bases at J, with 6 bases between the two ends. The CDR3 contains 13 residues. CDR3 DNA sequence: TGTGCCAGCAGTTACACTTATAACACTGAAGCTTTCTTT. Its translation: CASSYTYNTEAFF.

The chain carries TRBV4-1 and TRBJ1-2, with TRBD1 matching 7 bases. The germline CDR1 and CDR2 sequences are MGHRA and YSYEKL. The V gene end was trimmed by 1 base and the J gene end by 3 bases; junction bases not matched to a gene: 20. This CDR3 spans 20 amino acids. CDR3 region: CASSQVAADRASLTDYGYTF. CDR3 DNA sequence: TGCGCCAGCAGCCAAGTTGCGGCCGACAGGGCATCCCTCACCGACTATGGCTACACCTTC.

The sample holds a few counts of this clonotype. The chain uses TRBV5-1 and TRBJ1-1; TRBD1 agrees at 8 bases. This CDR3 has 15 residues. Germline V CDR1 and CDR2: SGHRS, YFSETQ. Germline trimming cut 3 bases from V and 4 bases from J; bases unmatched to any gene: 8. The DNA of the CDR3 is TGCGCCAGCAGCTACCTGACAGGGGCCGGCACTGAAGCTTTCTTT. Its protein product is CASSYLTGAGTEAFF.

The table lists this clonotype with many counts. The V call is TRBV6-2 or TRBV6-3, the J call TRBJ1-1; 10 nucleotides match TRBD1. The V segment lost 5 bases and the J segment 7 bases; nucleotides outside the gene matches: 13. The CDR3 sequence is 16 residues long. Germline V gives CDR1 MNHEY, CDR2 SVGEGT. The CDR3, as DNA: TGTGCCAGCAGTCGCCTCGGGACAGGGGCTTTTGGTGAAGCTTTCTTT. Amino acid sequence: CASSRLGTGAFGEAFF.

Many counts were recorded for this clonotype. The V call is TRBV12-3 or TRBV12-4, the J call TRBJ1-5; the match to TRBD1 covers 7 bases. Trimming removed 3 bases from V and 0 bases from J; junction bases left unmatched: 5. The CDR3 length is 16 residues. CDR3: CASSFTGANSNQPQHF. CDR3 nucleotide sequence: TGTGCCAGCAGTTTTACAGGGGCCAATAGCAATCAGCCCCAGCATTTT.

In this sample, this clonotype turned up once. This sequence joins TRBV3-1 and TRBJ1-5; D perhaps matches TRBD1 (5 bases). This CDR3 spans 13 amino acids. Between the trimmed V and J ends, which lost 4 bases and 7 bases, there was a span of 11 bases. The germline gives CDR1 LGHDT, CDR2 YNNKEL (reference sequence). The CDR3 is CASSPGLGQPQHF. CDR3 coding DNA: TGTGCCAGCAGCCCAGGGCTCGGACAGCCCCAGCATTTT.

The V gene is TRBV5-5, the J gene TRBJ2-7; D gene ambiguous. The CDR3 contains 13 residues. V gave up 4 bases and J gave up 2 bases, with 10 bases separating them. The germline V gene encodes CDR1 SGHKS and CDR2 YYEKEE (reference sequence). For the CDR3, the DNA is TGTGCCAGCAGCGCGTTTCCTGCCTACGAGCAGTACTTC. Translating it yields CASSAFPAYEQYF.